This entry lists 16 T cell receptor beta chains sequenced from one sample in a study of T cell changes during pregnancy in multiple sclerosis. Clones were sequenced by immunoSEQ multiplex PCR, and TCRdb holds only the in-frame ones, with some missing. The sample consists of more than 55,000 clones, around 89% of them appearing once. The sample was peripheral blood, taken after pregnancy. These receptors were collected from a female donor with multiple sclerosis, enrolled in a pregnancy study.

The J gene is TRBJ2-1, the V gene TRBV5-4; 11 bases are a match to TRBD2. The V segment lost 4 bases and the J segment 5 bases; nucleotides outside the gene matches: 11. Germline V CDR1 and CDR2: SGHNT, YYREEE (reference sequence). The CDR3 contains 17 residues. For the CDR3, the DNA is TGTGCCAGCAGCCCGGGGAGGGGACTAGCGGTTGACAATGAGCAGTTCTTC. Translated, it gives CASSPGRGLAVDNEQFF. Based on the CDR3 plus reference TRBV5-4 and TRBJ2-1, the full variable domain is ETGVTQSPTHLIKTRGQQVTLRCSSQSGHNTVSWYQQALGQGPQFIFQYYREEENGRGNFPPRFSGLQFPNYSSELNVNALELDDSALYLCASSPGRGLAVDNEQFFGPGTRLTVL.

The gene calls are TRBV28 and TRBJ2-3, with D possibly matching TRBD2 (7 bases). The length of the CDR3 is 15 residues. The germline V gene encodes CDR1 MDHEN and CDR2 SYDVKM. Deletions cut 5 bases from V and 4 bases from J, with 16 bases between. The CDR3 nucleotides are TGTGCCAGCAGTATACAGGGAGGGTACGCAGATACGCAGTATTTT. Its protein is CASSIQGGYADTQYF.

J is TRBJ1-1 and V is TRBV19; 8 bases match TRBD1. The CDR3 totals 17 residues. Germline V lookup: CDR1 LNHDA, CDR2 SQIVND (reference sequence). V lost 7 bases to trimming and J lost 1 base; unmatched junction nucleotides: 14. The CDR3, as DNA: TGTGCCAGTACCGATAGAGGACAGGGATTCGCGAACACTGAAGCTTTCTTT. It specifies CASTDRGQGFANTEAFF.

Written as DNA, the CDR3 is TGTGCCAGCAGCTTGGCGGACAGACCGAACACCGGGGAGCTGTTTTTT. It is translated as CASSLADRPNTGELFF. The gene calls are TRBV5-4 and TRBJ2-2, with TRBD1 as a possible D gene (6 bases). Germline assignment: CDR1 SGHNT and CDR2 YYREEE (reference sequence). V was shortened by 0 bases and J by 0 bases, with 9 bases between the two germline ends. The CDR3 is 16 amino acids. Drawing the rest from reference TRBV5-4 and TRBJ2-2, the complete variable domain is ETGVTQSPTHLIKTRGQQVTLRCSSQSGHNTVSWYQQALGQGPQFIFQYYREEENGRGNFPPRFSGLQFPNYSSELNVNALELDDSALYLCASSLADRPNTGELFFGEGSRLTVL.

This clone was counted a single time. The chain employs TRBV7-2 and TRBJ2-7; tentative D call: TRBD1 (8 bases). The CDR3 consists of 13 residues. Germline V gene data show CDR1 as SGHTA and CDR2 as FQGNSA. V lost 4 bases and J 6 bases, leaving 13 bases between the germline ends. The CDR3 DNA reads as TGTGCCAGCAGCTCGGACAGGGAGGGCGAGCAGTACTTC. It encodes CASSSDREGEQYF.

V usage is TRBV5-5 and J usage is TRBJ1-5, with D unresolved. This CDR3 comprises 15 residues. The V end was cut by 5 bases, the J end by 5 bases, with 17 bases between. In germline, CDR1 is SGHKS, CDR2 YYEKEE (reference sequence). CDR3: CASRRGATSYQPQHF. The CDR3 DNA is TGTGCCAGCAGGCGGGGAGCGACGTCCTATCAGCCCCAGCATTTT.

The V call is TRBV12-5, the J call TRBJ2-3, with D tentatively TRBD2 (6 bases). V was clipped by 0 bases and J by 2 bases, with 15 bases between them. CDR3 length: 17 amino acids. Germline CDR1 LGHNT, CDR2 FRNRAP. The chain's CDR3 is CASGLVLRGQITDTQYF. DNA of the CDR3: TGTGCTAGTGGTTTGGTACTGCGGGGTCAGATCACAGATACGCAGTATTTT.

This sequence joins TRBV21-1 and TRBJ2-4; the listed D gene, TRBD1, was not tested against the DNA. TRBV21-1 represents a pseudogene. This CDR3 has 15 amino acids. The CDR3 coding sequence is TGTGCCAGCCCCAGGACAGGGTCGGTCAAAAACATTCAGTACTTC. Residues: CASPRTGSVKNIQYF.

V and J are TRBV30 and TRBJ1-2; 7 bases match TRBD1. J lost 2 bases, V lost 0 bases, and 6 bases had no gene match. The CDR3 runs 15 residues. Germline V CDR1 and CDR2: GTSNPN, SVGIG (reference sequence). The CDR3 sequence is CAWSVSPGQNYGYTF. The CDR3 nucleotides read TGTGCCTGGAGTGTATCTCCGGGACAGAACTATGGCTACACCTTC.

The V and J genes are TRBV5-1 and TRBJ1-2; the match to TRBD1 covers 9 bases. Germline lookup yields CDR1 SGHRS and CDR2 YFSETQ. With 0 bases clipped from V and 1 base from J, the junction kept 4 bases outside the gene matches. This CDR3 is 16 amino acids long. CDR3 DNA sequence: TGCGCCAGCAGCTTGGGCGGACAGGGGAGTAACTATGGCTACACCTTC. This gives the protein CASSLGGQGSNYGYTF.

The chain joins TRBV7-2 to TRBJ1-5; a weak D match, TRBD1 (6 bases). Germline CDR1 SGHTA, CDR2 FQGNSA. The CDR3 is made up of 12 amino acids. Trimming cost V 5 bases and J 10 bases, with 12 bases left between them. The CDR3, as DNA: TGTGCCAGCAGCATACAGGGTTCTCCCCAGCATTTT. It translates to CASSIQGSPQHF.

The chain employs TRBV19 and TRBJ2-5; 9 nucleotides agree with TRBD1. The J segment lost 5 bases and the V segment lost 1 base, leaving 11 bases of the junction unmatched. CDR3 length: 17 residues. Looked up from germline, CDR1 is LNHDA and CDR2 is SQIVND (reference sequence). CDR3 DNA sequence: TGTGCCAGTAGTATAGGGATACACAGGGGGCGCCGGGAGACCCAGTACTTC. Amino acids: CASSIGIHRGRRETQYF.

In this sample, this clone turned up a few times. The CDR3 sequence: CASSAGRVGNSPLHF. For the CDR3, the DNA is TGTGCCAGCAGCGCAGGGAGGGTCGGGAATTCACCCCTCCACTTT. The V gene is TRBV7-8, the J gene TRBJ1-6, with a weak D call TRBD1 (5 bases). Germline CDR1 and CDR2: SGHVS and FQNEAQ. V was cut by 5 bases and J by 7 bases, with 15 bases left in between. The CDR3 runs 15 residues.

This chain connects TRBV29-1 to TRBJ2-3; 7 nucleotides agree with TRBD1. Looked up from germline, CDR1 is SQVTM and CDR2 is ANQGSEA. The ends lost 2 bases at V and 1 base at J; junction bases unmatched: 0. The CDR3 contains 13 residues. The CDR3 sequence is CSVETGGTDTQYF. The CDR3 DNA follows: TGCAGCGTTGAAACAGGGGGCACAGATACGCAGTATTTT.

This clone was recorded a few times. This chain's CDR3 is CASEDSPNEQYF. CDR3 DNA sequence: TGTGCCAGCGAGGACAGTCCCAACGAGCAGTACTTC. The genes are TRBV2 and TRBJ2-7; maybe TRBD1 (6 bases). From germline, CDR1 is SNHLY and CDR2 FYNNEI. The CDR3 totals 12 residues. V was trimmed by 8 bases and J by 5 bases, leaving 13 bases between them. Together with reference TRBV2 and TRBJ2-7, the CDR3 gives the full variable domain: EPEVTQTPSHQVTQMGQEVILRCVPISNHLYFYWYRQILGQKVEFLVSFYNNEISEKSEIFDDQFSVERPDGSNFTLKIRSTKLEDSAMYFCASEDSPNEQYFGPGTRLTVT.

V is TRBV30 and J is TRBJ1-6; TRBD1 might be the D (6 bases). Germline CDR1 is GTSNPN and CDR2 is SVGIG (reference sequence). V lost 1 base and J lost 9, with 13 bases in between. The CDR3 runs to 14 residues. The CDR3 protein is CAWSGLTGPSPLHF. The CDR3 nucleotides read TGTGCCTGGAGTGGCCTGACAGGCCCTTCACCCCTCCACTTT.